This TCR beta chain is drawn from a study of response to subunit inactivated influenza vaccine. Whole-study results and caveats: With each seasonal influenza vaccination, the authors suggested, few new T cells are recruited.

In TCRdb, the RT-PCR reads were re-called with MiXCR into one record per CDR3 protein. The repertoire includes approximately 570,000 distinct CDR3 sequences, about 8% of them detected once, and approximately 13% sits in the top ten. A word on this clonotype: The antigen is not known.

The CDR3 runs 18 residues. V dropped 0 bases and J dropped 6; count of bases not matched to a gene: 10. CDR1 and CDR2 (germline): KGHSH, LQKENI. This receptor was taken from a man aged 50-75 years who received an inactivated influenza vaccine. Sequencing was performed on PBMCs from blood, taken roughly 24 months after vaccination. The V gene is TRBV18, the J gene TRBJ2-3; TRBD2 agrees at 12 bases. CDR3 DNA: TGTGCCAGCTCACCACCAGGACTAGCGGGAATAGAGGTCGATACGCAGTATTTT. Translated, it gives CASSPPGLAGIEVDTQYF.